This T cell receptor beta chain emerged from a study of blood T cell repertoires in COVID-19. V lost 2 bases to trimming and J lost 5 bases; unmatched junction nucleotides: 4. Germline CDR1 SNHLY, CDR2 FYNNEI. CDR3 length equals 14 residues. TCRdb keeps only in-frame clones here, not all; method: immunoSEQ multiplex PCR. The profile shows approximately 59,000 clones, 85% of them singletons. The V and J genes are TRBV2 and TRBJ2-3; the match to TRBD1 covers 7 bases. Material: peripheral blood. This TCR derives from a man in his forties or fifties with active COVID-19. CDR3 sequence reads: CASSERTGKDTQYF. DNA for the CDR3: TGTGCCAGCAGTGAACGGACAGGCAAAGATACGCAGTATTTT.